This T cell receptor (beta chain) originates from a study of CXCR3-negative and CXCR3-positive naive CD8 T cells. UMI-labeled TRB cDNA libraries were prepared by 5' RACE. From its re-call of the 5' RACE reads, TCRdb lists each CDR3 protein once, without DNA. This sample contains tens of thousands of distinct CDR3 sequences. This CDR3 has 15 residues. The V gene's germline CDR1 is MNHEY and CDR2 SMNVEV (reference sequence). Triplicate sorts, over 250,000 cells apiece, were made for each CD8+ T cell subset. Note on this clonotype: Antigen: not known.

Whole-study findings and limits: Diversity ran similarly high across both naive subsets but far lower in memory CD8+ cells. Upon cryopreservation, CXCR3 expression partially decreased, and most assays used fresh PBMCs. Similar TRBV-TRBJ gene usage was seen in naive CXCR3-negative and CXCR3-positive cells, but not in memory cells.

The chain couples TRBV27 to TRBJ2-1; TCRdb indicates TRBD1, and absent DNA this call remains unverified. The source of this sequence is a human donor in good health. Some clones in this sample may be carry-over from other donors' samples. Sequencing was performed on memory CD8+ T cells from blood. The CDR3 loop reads CASSPGTGAYNEQFF.